This TCR beta chain stems from a study of T cells after yellow fever vaccination. The CDR3 length is 17 residues. Germline CDR1 reads SGHTA; CDR2 reads FQGTGA. The J segment lost 1 base and the V segment lost 5 bases, leaving 9 bases of the junction unmatched. This clonotype was found many times. TCRdb processed the 5' RACE reads anew with MiXCR; each CDR3 protein has one entry. The sample records over 150,000 distinct CDR3 sequences, approximately 6% being singletons. J is TRBJ2-5 and V is TRBV7-3; TRBD1 matches at 11 bases. The TCR sequence derives from a man between 18 and 29 years old who received the YFV17D yellow fever vaccine. The sample in question was CD4+ T cells sorted from PBMCs, obtained on the day of the first yellow fever vaccination. CDR3: CASSPVGTGGSQETQYF. The CDR3, as DNA: TGTGCCAGCAGCCCTGTCGGGACAGGGGGTAGCCAAGAGACCCAGTACTTC. Filled out from reference TRBV7-3 and TRBJ2-5, the complete variable domain reads GAGVSQTPSNKVTEKGKYVELRCDPISGHTALYWYRQSLGQGPEFLIYFQGTGAADDSGLPNDRFFAVRPEGSVSTLKIQRTERGDSAVYLCASSPVGTGGSQETQYFGPGTRLLVL.